The next 21 T cell receptor beta chains were all read from a single sample in a study of blood T cell repertoires in COVID-19 (dated by TCRdb to the early 2020s). Library method: the immunoSEQ multiplex PCR assay. TCRdb obtained this table from immuneACCESS and retained in-frame rearrangements with V and J assigned. These tables miss some clones; where compared with another copy, unresolved V genes account for less than half of the shortfall, and the remainder is unexplained. The sample yields about 29,000 clones; about three quarters were counted once. The ten largest clones take up roughly 8% of the sample. The sequenced sample consisted of peripheral blood. The origin of the receptors is a woman in her sixties or seventies with active or convalescent COVID-19.

The genes are TRBV7-2 and TRBJ2-1; 9 bases match TRBD1. The trim removed 5 bases at V and 4 bases at J, leaving 6 bases unmatched. Germline-derived CDR1 and CDR2 are SGHTA and FQGNSA. There are 15 residues in the CDR3. The CDR3 loop is CASSRDRETYNEQFF. The CDR3 coding sequence is TGTGCCAGCAGCCGGGACAGGGAAACTTACAATGAGCAGTTCTTC.

V and J are TRBV7-2 and TRBJ1-5, with a weak D call TRBD1 (5 bases). The CDR3 runs 14 residues. The germline CDR1 and CDR2 sequences are SGHTA and FQGNSA. The V and J ends lost 5 bases and 6 bases respectively, with 14 bases between them. CDR3 nucleotides: TGTGCCAGCAGCCTCGCGGGGGTTCCTCAGCCCCAGCATTTT. Protein product: CASSLAGVPQPQHF.

The V and J genes are TRBV7-2 and TRBJ1-1; D perhaps matches TRBD1 (5 bases). Deletions cut 2 bases from V and 5 bases from J, with 15 bases between. Germline V gene data show CDR1 as SGHTA and CDR2 as FQGNSA. This CDR3 comprises 15 residues. This chain's CDR3 is CASSLRDSQWTEAFF. For the CDR3, the DNA is TGTGCCAGCAGCTTACGGGACTCTCAGTGGACTGAAGCTTTCTTT.

The chain has TRBV28 and TRBJ2-1; possible D gene TRBD2, 6 bases. Trimming cost V 2 bases and J 11 bases, with 10 bases left between them. The CDR3 consists of 12 residues. The germline V gene encodes CDR1 MDHEN and CDR2 SYDVKM. The CDR3 here is CASSLPLAKQFF. CDR3 nucleotide sequence: TGTGCCAGCAGTTTACCTCTAGCGAAGCAGTTCTTC.

CDR3 residues: CASTTGTQPQHF. CDR3 sequence (DNA): TGTGCCAGCACCACAGGGACACAGCCCCAGCATTTT. The chain employs TRBV6-5 and TRBJ1-5; TRBD1 is a possible D gene (6 bases). CDR1 is MNHEY, CDR2 SVGAGI, per germline. This CDR3 is 12 amino acids long. The ends were cut back, 7 bases at V and 7 bases at J, with 11 bases in the middle.

The rearrangement uses TRBV29-1 and TRBJ2-4; 7 bases map to TRBD1. The CDR3 runs 13 residues. Trimming at V came to 1 base and at J to 14 bases, leaving 11 bases not matched to a gene. Germline CDR1 reads SQVTM; CDR2 reads ANQGSEA. CDR3 DNA: TGCAGCGTTGAAGGTGCGCGACAGGGTGAAGAGTACTTC. Translating gives CSVEGARQGEEYF.

The V call is TRBV13, the J call TRBJ1-3; TRBD1 might be the D (5 bases). V gave up 5 bases and J gave up 0 bases, with 8 bases separating them. Germline CDR1 and CDR2: PRHDT and FYEKMQ (reference sequence). The CDR3 sequence is 14 residues long. Here the CDR3 DNA reads TGTGCCAGCAGCCTACAGGTCTCTGGAAACACCATATATTTT. Translated, it gives CASSLQVSGNTIYF.

The chain carries TRBV7-9 and TRBJ2-3; D is possibly TRBD1 (6 bases). CDR1 is SEHNR, CDR2 FQNEAQ, per germline (reference sequence). Trimming removed 1 base at V and 2 bases at J, with 10 bases between. CDR3 length: 15 amino acids. CDR3 nucleotides: TGTGCCAGCAGCTTAGGCGACAGGAACACAGATACGCAGTATTTT. It specifies CASSLGDRNTDTQYF.

This chain uses TRBV5-1 with TRBJ2-7, with 7 bases matching TRBD2. The CDR3 contains 13 residues. The germline gives CDR1 SGHRS, CDR2 YFSETQ. J was trimmed by 3 bases and V by 4 bases; bases with no gene match: 4. CDR3 sequence reads: CASSPAGDYEQYF. The CDR3, as DNA: TGCGCCAGCAGCCCGGCGGGAGACTACGAGCAGTACTTC.

V gene TRBV27 combines with J gene TRBJ1-3, with D possibly being TRBD1 (5 bases). This CDR3 is 14 amino acids long. The V and J ends lost 2 bases and 3 bases respectively, with 8 bases between them. CDR1 is MNHEY and CDR2 is SMNVEV in the germline V gene (reference sequence). For the CDR3, the DNA is TGTGCCAGCAGTTTACTCGGGGGTGGAAACACCATATATTTT. Its protein product is CASSLLGGGNTIYF.

The rearrangement uses TRBV13 and TRBJ2-1, with 13 bases identical to TRBD2. V gave up 0 bases and J gave up 13 bases; unmatched junction bases: 3. Germline lookup yields CDR1 PRHDT and CDR2 FYEKMQ (reference sequence). The CDR3 has 14 residues. In nucleotides, the CDR3 is TGTGCCAGCAGCTTAGGCGGACTAGCGGGAGATCAGTTCTTC. Protein sequence: CASSLGGLAGDQFF.

The J gene is TRBJ1-5, the V gene TRBV6-6, with TRBD1 matching 8 bases. The germline V gene has CDR1 MNHNY and CDR2 SVGAGI (reference sequence). The length of the CDR3 is 15 residues. V lost 5 bases, J lost 4 bases, and 7 bases stayed unmatched. The CDR3 region is CASSNIGTGNQPQHF. CDR3 DNA: TGTGCCAGCAGTAACATAGGGACAGGTAATCAGCCCCAGCATTTT.

This chain links TRBV19 with TRBJ2-2; TRBD2 agrees at 7 bases. The V segment lost 3 bases and the J segment 5 bases; nucleotides outside the gene matches: 6. This CDR3 contains 15 residues. Germline assignment: CDR1 LNHDA and CDR2 SQIVND (reference sequence). The CDR3, as DNA: TGTGCCAGTAGTATGTATGGACTAGGGACCGGGGAGCTGTTTTTT. Translated: CASSMYGLGTGELFF.

This chain links TRBV9 with TRBJ2-3; 11 nucleotides agree with TRBD2. The V gene end was trimmed by 3 bases and the J gene end by 4 bases; junction bases not matched to a gene: 22. Germline CDR1 reads SGDLS; CDR2 reads YYNGEE. This CDR3 region has 21 residues. The CDR3 sequence is CASSALSRGIAGGPPADTQYF. CDR3 DNA sequence: TGTGCCAGCAGCGCCCTCAGTCGGGGAATAGCGGGGGGGCCTCCAGCAGATACGCAGTATTTT.

The chain recombines TRBV30 with TRBJ1-2; maybe TRBD1 (6 bases). The CDR3 length is 11 residues. Germline V lookup: CDR1 GTSNPN, CDR2 SVGIG (reference sequence). Trimming cost V 8 bases and J 8 bases, with 15 bases left between them. This chain's CDR3 is CAGKDRLGYTF. CDR3 nucleotide sequence: TGTGCCGGGAAAGACAGGCTGGGCTACACCTTC.

The chain carries TRBV27 and TRBJ1-1, with 7 nucleotides matching TRBD1. Losses at the gene ends were 2 bases for V and 5 bases for J; bases not matched to a gene: 11. The CDR3 consists of 16 residues. From germline, CDR1 is MNHEY and CDR2 SMNVEV (reference sequence). This chain's CDR3 is CASSLIGRQGTTEAFF. Written as DNA, the CDR3 is TGTGCCAGCAGTTTAATCGGGAGACAGGGAACGACTGAAGCTTTCTTT.

The J gene is TRBJ1-5, the V gene TRBV7-2, with D possibly TRBD1 on 5 matching bases. V was cut by 2 bases and J by 6 bases, with 14 bases left in between. Germline V gene sequence: CDR1 SGHTA, CDR2 FQGNSA. The CDR3 is made up of 15 amino acids. CDR3 nucleotide sequence: TGTGCCAGCAGCTTAAGGGCAGGGTCGGGTCAGCCCCAGCATTTT. It encodes CASSLRAGSGQPQHF.

J is TRBJ1-2 and V is TRBV7-9; 9 nucleotides align to TRBD1. Germline trimming cut 0 bases from V and 3 bases from J; bases unmatched to any gene: 8. This CDR3 comprises 17 residues. Per germline, CDR1 SEHNR and CDR2 FQNEAQ (reference sequence). The CDR3 reads CASSLATRTGADYGYTF. The CDR3 DNA sequence: TGTGCCAGCAGCTTAGCGACCCGGACAGGGGCAGACTATGGCTACACCTTC.

This clone has more than one count but fewer than ten. The chain recombines TRBV7-9 with TRBJ1-3; a possible D gene is TRBD1 (5 bases). There are 15 residues in the CDR3. The V gene's germline CDR1 is SEHNR and CDR2 FQNEAQ (reference sequence). Trimming took 1 base from V and 6 from J, leaving 13 bases between them. In nucleotides, the CDR3 is TGTGCCAGCAGCTTAGGTACAGGCCCACAAAACACCATATATTTT. Amino acids: CASSLGTGPQNTIYF.

V usage is TRBV5-6 and J usage is TRBJ2-7; 9 bases are a match to TRBD1. The germline V gene encodes CDR1 SGHDT and CDR2 YYEEEE. The junction had 13 bases not matched to a gene; V was cut back by 7 bases and J by 5 bases. This CDR3 has 15 amino acids. CDR3 nucleotides: TGTGCCAGCCGTCCCTTCCGGGACAGGGAGGACGAGCAGTACTTC. Translation gives CASRPFRDREDEQYF. The complete variable domain, with remaining parts taken from reference TRBV5-6 and TRBJ2-7, reads DAGVTQSPTHLIKTRGQQVTLRCSPKSGHDTVSWYQQALGQGPQFIFQYYEEEERQRGNFPDRFSGHQFPNYSSELNVNALLLGDSALYLCASRPFRDREDEQYFGPGTRLTVT.

The chain combines TRBV18 with TRBJ2-7, with 9 bases lining up with TRBD1. The trim removed 2 bases at V and 0 bases at J, leaving 17 bases unmatched. Germline V CDR1 and CDR2: KGHSH, LQKENI. The CDR3 loop spans 20 amino acids. Here the CDR3 reads CASSPKSGTGTVFSSYEQYF. The CDR3 DNA sequence: TGTGCCAGCTCACCAAAGTCGGGGACAGGGACGGTTTTCAGCTCCTACGAGCAGTACTTC.